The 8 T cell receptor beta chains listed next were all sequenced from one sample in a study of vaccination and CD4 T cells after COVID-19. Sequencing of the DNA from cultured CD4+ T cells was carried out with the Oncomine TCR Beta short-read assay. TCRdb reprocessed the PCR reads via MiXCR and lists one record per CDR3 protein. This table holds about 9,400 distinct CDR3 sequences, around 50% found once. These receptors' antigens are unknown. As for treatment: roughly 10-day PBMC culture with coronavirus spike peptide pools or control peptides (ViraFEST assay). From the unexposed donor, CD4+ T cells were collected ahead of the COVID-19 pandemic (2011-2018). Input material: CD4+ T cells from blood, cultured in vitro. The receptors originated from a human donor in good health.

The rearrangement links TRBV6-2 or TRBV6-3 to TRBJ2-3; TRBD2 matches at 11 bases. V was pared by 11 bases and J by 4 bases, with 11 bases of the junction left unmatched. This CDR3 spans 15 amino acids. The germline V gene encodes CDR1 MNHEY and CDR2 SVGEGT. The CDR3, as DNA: TGTGCCGCCAAGACTAGCGGGATTCCAGCAGATACGCAGTATTTT. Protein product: CAAKTSGIPADTQYF.

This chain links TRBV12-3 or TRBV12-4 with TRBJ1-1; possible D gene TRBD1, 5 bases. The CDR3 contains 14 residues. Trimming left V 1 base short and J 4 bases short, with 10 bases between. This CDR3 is CASSLGGVGTEAFF. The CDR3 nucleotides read TGTGCCAGCAGTTTAGGGGGGGTGGGCACTGAAGCTTTCTTT.

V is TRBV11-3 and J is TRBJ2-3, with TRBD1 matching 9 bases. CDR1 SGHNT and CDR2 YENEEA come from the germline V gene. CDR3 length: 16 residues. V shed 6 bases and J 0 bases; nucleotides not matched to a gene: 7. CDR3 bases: TGTGCCAGCAGTGATACAGGGGGCCTCAGCACAGATACGCAGTATTTT. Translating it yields CASSDTGGLSTDTQYF. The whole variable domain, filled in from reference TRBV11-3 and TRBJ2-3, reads EAGVVQSPRYKIIEKKQPVAFWCNPISGHNTLYWYLQNLGQGPELLIRYENEEAVDDSQLPKDRFSAERLKGVDSTLKIQPAELGDSAVYLCASSDTGGLSTDTQYFGPGTRLTVL.

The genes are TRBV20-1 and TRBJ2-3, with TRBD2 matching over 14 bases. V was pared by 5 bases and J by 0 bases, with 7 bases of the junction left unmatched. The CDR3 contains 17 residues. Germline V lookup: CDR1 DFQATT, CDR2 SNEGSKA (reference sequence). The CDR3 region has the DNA TGCAGTGCTCGAGGACTAGCGGGGGGCTCGAGCACAGATACGCAGTATTTT. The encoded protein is CSARGLAGGSSTDTQYF.

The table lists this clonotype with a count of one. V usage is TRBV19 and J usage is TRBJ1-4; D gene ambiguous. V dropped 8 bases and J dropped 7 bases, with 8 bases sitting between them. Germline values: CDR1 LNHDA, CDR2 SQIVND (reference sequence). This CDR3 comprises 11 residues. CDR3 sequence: CASGGVEKLFF. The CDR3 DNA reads TGTGCCAGTGGCGGGGTTGAAAAACTGTTTTTT.

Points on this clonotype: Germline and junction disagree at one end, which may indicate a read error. The CDR3 DNA follows: TGTGCCAGCAGGTTAGGGAGGGGGCTTGGCTCGGATTCACCCCTCCACTTT. Encoded protein: CASRLGRGLGSDSPLHF. The chain combines TRBV7-9 with TRBJ1-6, with TRBD1 identical over 7 bases. In germline, CDR1 is SEHNR, CDR2 FQNEAQ (reference sequence). The CDR3 is 17 amino acids.

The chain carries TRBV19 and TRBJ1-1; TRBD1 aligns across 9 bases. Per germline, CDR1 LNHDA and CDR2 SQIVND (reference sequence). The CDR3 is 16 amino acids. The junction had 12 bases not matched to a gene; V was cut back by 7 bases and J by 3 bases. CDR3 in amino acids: CASTTPGTGSYTEAFF. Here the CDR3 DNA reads TGTGCCAGTACCACGCCCGGGACAGGGAGTTACACTGAAGCTTTCTTT.

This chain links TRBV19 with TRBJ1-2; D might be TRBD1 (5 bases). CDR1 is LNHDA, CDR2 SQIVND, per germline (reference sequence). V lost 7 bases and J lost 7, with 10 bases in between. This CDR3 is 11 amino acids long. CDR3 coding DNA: TGTGCCAGTACCTCGCAGGGTGGCTACACCTTC. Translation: CASTSQGGYTF.